The entry below gives a single T cell receptor beta chain sequence along with its context. This entry is derived from a study of T cell responses to AZD1222 COVID-19 vaccine. Profiling relied on immunoSEQ multiplex PCR, and the TCRdb table lists in-frame clones only, not all of them. This sample has some 150,000 clones, with about 91% found just once. The CDR3 has 16 residues. The J segment lost 5 bases and the V segment lost 6 bases, leaving 10 bases of the junction unmatched. Germline-derived CDR1 and CDR2 are SNHLY and FYNNEI. Sequencing was performed on peripheral blood, taken on day 0 of AZD1222 vaccination. This chain links TRBV2 with TRBJ2-5; 12 bases match TRBD2. The receptor was isolated from an adult in good health. As DNA, the CDR3 is TGTGCCAGCAGGGGGGGGACTAGCGGGCCGAGGGAGACCCAGTACTTC. It yields the protein CASRGGTSGPRETQYF.